The rows below give T cell receptor beta chains drawn from one sample of a study of Ad26.COV2.S vaccination and SARS-CoV-2 variants. Repertoires were generated with immunoSEQ multiplex PCR, while TCRdb's copy carries only in-frame clones and drops some. The table includes 350,000 to 450,000 clones, 83% detected once. The sample consisted of peripheral blood, taken in a trial of Ad26.COV2.S vaccine versus placebo. The receptors here all came from a person between 18 and 65 years old who received the Ad26.COV2.S COVID-19 vaccine or a placebo. Both conserved end residues are part of each CDR3. The D gene is left open where the match is weak. Expanded clones get a size class; other rows say once, few or many, or leave the size out.

d_call	cdr3_length	clone_size	v_call	j_call	cdr3_nt	cdr3_aa
-	15	once	TRBV27	TRBJ2-4	TGTGCCAGCACCCCGGGGTCAGGGAACAAAAACATTCAGTACTTC	CASTPGSGNKNIQYF
-	14	once	TRBV19	TRBJ2-1	TGTGCCAGTAGGGGTGGACGCTCCTACAATGAGCAGTTCTTC	CASRGGRSYNEQFF
TRBD2	14	-	TRBV9	TRBJ2-1	TGTGCCAGCAGCGTAACCGGGACTAGCGGGGAGCAGTTCTTC	CASSVTGTSGEQFF
TRBD1	15	-	TRBV6-4	TRBJ2-3	TGTGCCAGCAGACCGGGACAGGGGGACGCAGATACGCAGTATTTT	CASRPGQGDADTQYF
TRBD1	15	-	TRBV9	TRBJ1-1	TGTGCCAGCAGCGCTGAACAGGGGTTCAACACTGAAGCTTTCTTT	CASSAEQGFNTEAFF
TRBD2	18	once	TRBV9	TRBJ2-3	TGTGCCAGCAGCGTAGTGGGAGGGGCGGGGACTATCACAGATACGCAGTATTTT	CASSVVGGAGTITDTQYF
TRBD1	15	-	TRBV10-3	TRBJ1-5	TGTGCCATCAGTGACTCCGACAGGGGATACCAGCCCCAGCATTTT	CAISDSDRGYQPQHF
-	13	-	TRBV14	TRBJ1-2	TGTGCCAGCAGCCCCGGAGGGATTTTCGACTACACCTTC	CASSPGGIFDYTF
-	16	-	TRBV5-4	TRBJ1-6	TGTGCCAGCAGTTCCGTAACCGGCTTGCTCATTTCACCCCTCCACTTT	CASSSVTGLLISPLHF
-	15	-	TRBV18	TRBJ2-7	TGTGCCAGCTCACCTTGGCAGTCTACTACCTACGAGCAGTACTTC	CASSPWQSTTYEQYF
-	14	-	TRBV14	TRBJ2-2	TGTGCCAGCAGCCAAGTTGGAGGAACCGGGGAGCTGTTTTTT	CASSQVGGTGELFF
-	13	-	TRBV12-3/TRBV12-4	TRBJ1-5	TGTGCCAGCAGGAACAACCGCAATCAGCCCCAGCATTTT	CASRNNRNQPQHF
TRBD1	15	-	TRBV6-5	TRBJ2-2	TGTGCCAGCCAGTCCTACAGGGGGCGAACCGGGGAGCTGTTTTTT	CASQSYRGRTGELFF